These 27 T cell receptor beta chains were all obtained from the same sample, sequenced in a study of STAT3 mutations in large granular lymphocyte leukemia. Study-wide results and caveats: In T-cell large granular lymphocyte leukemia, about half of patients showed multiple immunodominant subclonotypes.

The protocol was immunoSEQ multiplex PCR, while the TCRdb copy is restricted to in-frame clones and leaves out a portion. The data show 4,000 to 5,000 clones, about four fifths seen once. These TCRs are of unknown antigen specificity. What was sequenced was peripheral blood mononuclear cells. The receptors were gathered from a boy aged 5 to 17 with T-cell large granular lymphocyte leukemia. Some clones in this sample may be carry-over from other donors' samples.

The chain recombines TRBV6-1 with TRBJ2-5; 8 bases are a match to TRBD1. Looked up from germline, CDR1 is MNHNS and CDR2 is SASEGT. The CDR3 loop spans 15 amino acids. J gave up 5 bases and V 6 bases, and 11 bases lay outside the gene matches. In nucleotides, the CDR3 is TGTGCCAGCAGCATAGATTACAGGGGGTGGGAGACCCAGTACTTC. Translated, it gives CASSIDYRGWETQYF.

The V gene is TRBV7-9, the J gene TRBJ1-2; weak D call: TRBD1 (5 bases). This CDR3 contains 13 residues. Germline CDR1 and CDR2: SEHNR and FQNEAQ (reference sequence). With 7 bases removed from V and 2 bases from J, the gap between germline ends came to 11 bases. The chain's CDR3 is CASNQGLNYGYTF. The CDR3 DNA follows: TGTGCCAGCAACCAGGGACTAAACTATGGCTACACCTTC.

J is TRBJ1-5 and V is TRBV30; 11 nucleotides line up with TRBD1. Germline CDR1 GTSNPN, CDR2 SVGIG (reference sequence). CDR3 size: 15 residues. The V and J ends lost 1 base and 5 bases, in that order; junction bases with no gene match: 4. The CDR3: CAWSGGTGGDQPQHF. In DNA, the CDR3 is TGTGCCTGGAGTGGCGGGACAGGGGGAGATCAGCCCCAGCATTTT.

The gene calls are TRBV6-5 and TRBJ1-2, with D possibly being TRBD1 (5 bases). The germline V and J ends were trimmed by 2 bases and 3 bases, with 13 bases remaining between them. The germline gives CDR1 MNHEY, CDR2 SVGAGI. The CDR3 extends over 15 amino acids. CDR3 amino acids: CASSYATAGDYGYTF. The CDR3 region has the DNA TGTGCCAGCAGTTACGCGACAGCGGGGGACTATGGCTACACCTTC.

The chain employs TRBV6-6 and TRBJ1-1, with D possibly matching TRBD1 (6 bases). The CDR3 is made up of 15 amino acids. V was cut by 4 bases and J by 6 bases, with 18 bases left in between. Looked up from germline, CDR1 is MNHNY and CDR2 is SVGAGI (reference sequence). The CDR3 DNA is TGTGCCAGCAGTTCCCGGGACACCCGAATGGCTGAAGCTTTCTTT. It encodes CASSSRDTRMAEAFF.

CDR3 nucleotide sequence: TGCGCCAGCGGGGTAGACAGCATGAACACTGAAGCTTTCTTT. Its translation is CASGVDSMNTEAFF. The chain employs TRBV5-1 and TRBJ1-1; maybe TRBD1 (5 bases). There are 14 residues in the CDR3. The germline V and J ends were trimmed by 7 bases and 0 bases, with 13 bases remaining between them. The V gene's germline CDR1 is SGHRS and CDR2 YFSETQ.

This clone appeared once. CDR3 nucleotides: TGTGCCAGCAGCCAAGTATCGGATCTTCAGTACTTC. Translation: CASSQVSDLQYF. The J gene is TRBJ2-7, the V gene TRBV14, with D hard to call. Trimming stripped 1 base from V and 10 bases from J, with 11 bases between. This CDR3 has 12 amino acids. Germline assignment: CDR1 SGHDN and CDR2 FVKESK. Full variable domain (remainder filled in from reference TRBV14 and TRBJ2-7): EAGVTQFPSHSVIEKGQTVTLRCDPISGHDNLYWYRRVMGKEIKFLLHFVKESKQDESGMPNNRFLAERTGGTYSTLKVQPAELEDSGVYFCASSQVSDLQYFGPGTRLTVT.

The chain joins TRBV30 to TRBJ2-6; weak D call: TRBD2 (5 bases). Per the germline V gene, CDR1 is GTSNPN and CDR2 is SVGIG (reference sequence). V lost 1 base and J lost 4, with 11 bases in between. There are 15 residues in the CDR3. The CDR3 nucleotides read TGTGCCTGGAGTGCCATACAGCGGGGGGCCAACGTCCTGACTTTC. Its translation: CAWSAIQRGANVLTF.

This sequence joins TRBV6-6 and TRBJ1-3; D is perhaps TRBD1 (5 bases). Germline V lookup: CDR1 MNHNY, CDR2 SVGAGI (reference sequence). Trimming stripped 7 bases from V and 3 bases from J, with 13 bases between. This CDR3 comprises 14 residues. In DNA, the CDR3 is TGTGCCAGCACCCCACGGACACTTGGAAACACCATATATTTT. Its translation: CASTPRTLGNTIYF.

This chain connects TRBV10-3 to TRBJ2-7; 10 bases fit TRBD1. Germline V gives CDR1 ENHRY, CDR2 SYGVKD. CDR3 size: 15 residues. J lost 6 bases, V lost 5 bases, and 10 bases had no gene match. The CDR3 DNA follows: TGTGCCATCAGTTCGCCGGGACAGGGGAGTTTCGAGCAGTACTTC. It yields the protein CAISSPGQGSFEQYF.

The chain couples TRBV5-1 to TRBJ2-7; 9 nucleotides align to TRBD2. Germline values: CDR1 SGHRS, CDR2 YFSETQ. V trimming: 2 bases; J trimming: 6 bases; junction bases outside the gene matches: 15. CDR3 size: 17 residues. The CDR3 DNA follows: TGCGCCAGCAGCTTTGCAGCTAGCGGGATTAAAGTCTCCGAGCAGTACTTC. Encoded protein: CASSFAASGIKVSEQYF.

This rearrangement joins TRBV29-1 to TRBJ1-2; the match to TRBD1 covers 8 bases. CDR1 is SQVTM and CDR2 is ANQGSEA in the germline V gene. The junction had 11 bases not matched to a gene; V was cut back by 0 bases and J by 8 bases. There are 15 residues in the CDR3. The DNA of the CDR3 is TGCAGCGTTGAAGAGAGGGGAGACAGGGGAGGAGGCTACACCTTC. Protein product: CSVEERGDRGGGYTF.

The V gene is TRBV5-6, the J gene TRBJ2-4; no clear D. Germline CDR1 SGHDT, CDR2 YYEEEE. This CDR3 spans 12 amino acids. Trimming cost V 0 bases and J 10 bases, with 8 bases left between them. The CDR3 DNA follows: TGTGCCAGCAGCTTGGCGTCGGGTATTCAGTACTTC. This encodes CASSLASGIQYF.

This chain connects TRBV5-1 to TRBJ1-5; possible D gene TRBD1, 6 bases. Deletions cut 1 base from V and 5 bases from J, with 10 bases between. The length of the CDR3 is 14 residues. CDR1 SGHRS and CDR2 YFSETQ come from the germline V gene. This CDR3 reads CASSLPEGDQPQHF. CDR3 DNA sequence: TGCGCCAGCAGCTTGCCCGAGGGGGATCAGCCCCAGCATTTT.

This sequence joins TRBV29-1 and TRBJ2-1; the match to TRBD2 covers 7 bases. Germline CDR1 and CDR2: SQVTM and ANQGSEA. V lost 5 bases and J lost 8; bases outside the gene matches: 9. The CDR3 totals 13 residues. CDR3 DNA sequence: TGCAGCGTTCGGCGGGAGCGGCTTCATGAGCAGTTCTTC. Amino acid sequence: CSVRRERLHEQFF.

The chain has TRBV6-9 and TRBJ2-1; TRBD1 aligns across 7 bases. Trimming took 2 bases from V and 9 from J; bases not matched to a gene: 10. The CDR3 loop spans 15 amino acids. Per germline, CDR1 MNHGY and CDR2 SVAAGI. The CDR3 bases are TGTGCCAGCAGTTATCCCGGACAGGTGATCGGTGAGCAGTTCTTC. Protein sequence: CASSYPGQVIGEQFF.

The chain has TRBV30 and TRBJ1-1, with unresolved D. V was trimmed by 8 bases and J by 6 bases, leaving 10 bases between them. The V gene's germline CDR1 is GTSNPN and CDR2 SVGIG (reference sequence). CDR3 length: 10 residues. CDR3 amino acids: CAGVGSEAFF. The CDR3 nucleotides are TGTGCCGGGGTCGGGTCTGAAGCTTTCTTT.

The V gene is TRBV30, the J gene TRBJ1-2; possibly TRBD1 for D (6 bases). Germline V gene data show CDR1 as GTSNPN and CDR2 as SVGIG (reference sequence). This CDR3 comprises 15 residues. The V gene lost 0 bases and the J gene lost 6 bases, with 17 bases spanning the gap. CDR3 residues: CAWSVLQGAPHGYTF. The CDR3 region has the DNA TGTGCCTGGAGTGTACTACAGGGTGCCCCTCATGGCTACACCTTC.

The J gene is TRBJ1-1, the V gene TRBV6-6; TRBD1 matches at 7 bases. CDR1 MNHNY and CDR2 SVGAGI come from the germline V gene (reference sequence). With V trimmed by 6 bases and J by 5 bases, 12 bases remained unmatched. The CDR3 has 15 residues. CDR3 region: CASRSDREVWTEAFF. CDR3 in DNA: TGTGCCAGCAGGTCCGACAGGGAAGTGTGGACTGAAGCTTTCTTT.

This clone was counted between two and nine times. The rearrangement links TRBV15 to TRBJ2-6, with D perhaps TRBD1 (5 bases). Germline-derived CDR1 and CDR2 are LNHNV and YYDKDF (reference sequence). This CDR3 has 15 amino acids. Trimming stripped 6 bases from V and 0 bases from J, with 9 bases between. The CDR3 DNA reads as TGTGCCACCAGTATCGACAGCTCTGGGGCCAACGTCCTGACTTTC. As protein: CATSIDSSGANVLTF.

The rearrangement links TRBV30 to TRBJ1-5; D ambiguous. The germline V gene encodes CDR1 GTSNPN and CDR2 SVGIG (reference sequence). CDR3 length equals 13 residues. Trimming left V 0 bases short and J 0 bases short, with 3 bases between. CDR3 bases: TGTGCCTGGAGTGTACTTAGCAATCAGCCCCAGCATTTT. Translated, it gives CAWSVLSNQPQHF.

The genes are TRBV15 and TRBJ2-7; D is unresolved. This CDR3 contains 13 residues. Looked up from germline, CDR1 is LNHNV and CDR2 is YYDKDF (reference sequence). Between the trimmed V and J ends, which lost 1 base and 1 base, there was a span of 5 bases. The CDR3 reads CATSRVGSYEQYF. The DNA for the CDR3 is TGTGCCACCAGCAGAGTAGGGTCCTACGAGCAGTACTTC.

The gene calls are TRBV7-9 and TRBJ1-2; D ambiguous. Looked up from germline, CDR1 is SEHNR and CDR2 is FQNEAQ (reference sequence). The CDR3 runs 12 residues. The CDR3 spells CVMERDLYGYTF. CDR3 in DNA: TGTGTCATGGAAAGAGATCTCTATGGCTACACCTTC.

This CDR3 reads CASSSNQGAYGYTF. The CDR3 nucleotides are TGCGCCAGCAGCTCAAACCAGGGGGCCTATGGCTACACCTTC. The chain employs TRBV5-1 and TRBJ1-2; 8 bases are shared with TRBD1. The CDR3 spans 14 residues. Germline lookup yields CDR1 SGHRS and CDR2 YFSETQ. With V trimmed by 3 bases and J by 4 bases, 5 bases remained unmatched.

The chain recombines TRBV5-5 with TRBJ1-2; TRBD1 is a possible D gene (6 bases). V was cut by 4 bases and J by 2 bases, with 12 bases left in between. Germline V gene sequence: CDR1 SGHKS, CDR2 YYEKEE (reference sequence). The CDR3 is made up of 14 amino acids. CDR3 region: CASSPWDTNYGYTF. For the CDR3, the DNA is TGTGCCAGCAGCCCGTGGGACACCAACTATGGCTACACCTTC.

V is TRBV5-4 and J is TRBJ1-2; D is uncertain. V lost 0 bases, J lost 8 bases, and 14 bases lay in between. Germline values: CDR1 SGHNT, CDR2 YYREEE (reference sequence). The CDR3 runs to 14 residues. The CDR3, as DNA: TGTGCCAGCAGCTTGGGGGCCAATCGGGAAGGCTACACCTTC. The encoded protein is CASSLGANREGYTF.

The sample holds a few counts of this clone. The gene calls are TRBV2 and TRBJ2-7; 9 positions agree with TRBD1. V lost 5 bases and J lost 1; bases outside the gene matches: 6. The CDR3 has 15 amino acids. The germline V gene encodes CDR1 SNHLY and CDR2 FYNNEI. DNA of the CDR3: TGTGCCAGCAGTTCCGGGACAGGGCTTTCCTACGAGCAGTACTTC. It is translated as CASSSGTGLSYEQYF.